The 4 T cell receptor beta chains below all came from one sample that was sequenced in a study of T cell clonotyping in hematopoietic cell transplantation. The protocol was immunoSEQ multiplex PCR, while the TCRdb copy is restricted to in-frame clones and leaves out a portion. The table includes roughly 7,000 clones, approximately 89% detected once. Specimen: PBMCs, collected 30 days after allogeneic stem cell transplant. These receptors came from a female patient in her fifties who had an allogeneic stem cell transplant from an unrelated donor, so the T cells may come from the graft donor. Some clones in this sample may be carry-over from other donors' samples.

This chain joins TRBV7-9 and TRBJ1-2, with D unresolved. The V gene lost 4 bases and the J gene lost 6 bases, with 18 bases spanning the gap. The CDR3 extends over 15 amino acids. Germline V gene data show CDR1 as SEHNR and CDR2 as FQNEAQ (reference sequence). CDR3 amino acids: CASSSPYLTWDGYTF. CDR3 coding DNA: TGTGCCAGCAGCTCCCCCTACCTTACTTGGGATGGCTACACCTTC.

The chain combines TRBV11-3 with TRBJ2-1; 8 positions match TRBD1. J lost 6 bases, V lost 1 base, and 8 bases had no gene match. CDR1 is SGHNT and CDR2 is YENEEA in the germline V gene. The CDR3 is made up of 16 amino acids. The CDR3 sequence: CASSLGGQGESNEQFF. CDR3 in DNA: TGTGCCAGCAGCTTAGGCGGACAGGGAGAATCCAATGAGCAGTTCTTC.

The rearrangement joins TRBV7-9 to TRBJ2-5, with D perhaps assigned TRBD1 or TRBD2 (6 bases each). This CDR3 has 15 residues. Per the germline V gene, CDR1 is SEHNR and CDR2 is FQNEAQ (reference sequence). V dropped 1 base and J dropped 7 bases, with 16 bases sitting between them. The CDR3 DNA reads as TGTGCCAGCAGCTTAGGGTGGGGGGCTCGCGGGACCCAGTACTTC. Protein: CASSLGWGARGTQYF.

The rearrangement links TRBV6-5 to TRBJ1-3, with TRBD1 as a possible D gene (6 bases). The CDR3 has 13 amino acids. V dropped 6 bases and J dropped 14 bases, with 20 bases sitting between them. CDR1 is MNHEY, CDR2 SVGAGI, per germline. The CDR3 sequence is CASRGGGRFPVYF. CDR3 bases: TGTGCCAGCAGGGGGGGCGGTCGGTTTCCGGTATATTTT.